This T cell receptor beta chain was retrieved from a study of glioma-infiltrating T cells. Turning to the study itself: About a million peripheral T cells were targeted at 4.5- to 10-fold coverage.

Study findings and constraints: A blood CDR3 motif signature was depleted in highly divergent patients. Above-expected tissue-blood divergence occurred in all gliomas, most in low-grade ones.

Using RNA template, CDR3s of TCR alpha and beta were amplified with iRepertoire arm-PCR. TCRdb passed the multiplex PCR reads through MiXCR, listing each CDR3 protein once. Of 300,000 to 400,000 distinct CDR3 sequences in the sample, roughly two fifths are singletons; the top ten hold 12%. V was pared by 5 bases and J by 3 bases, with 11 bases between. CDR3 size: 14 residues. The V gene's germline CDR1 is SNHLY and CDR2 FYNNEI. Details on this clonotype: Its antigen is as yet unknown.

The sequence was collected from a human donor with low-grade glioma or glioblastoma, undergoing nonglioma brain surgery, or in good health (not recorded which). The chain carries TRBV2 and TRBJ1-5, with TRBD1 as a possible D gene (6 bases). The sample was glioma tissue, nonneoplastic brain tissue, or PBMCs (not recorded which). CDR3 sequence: CASSTGYNNQPQHF. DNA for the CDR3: TGTGCCAGCAGTACAGGGTATAACAATCAGCCCCAGCATTTT.